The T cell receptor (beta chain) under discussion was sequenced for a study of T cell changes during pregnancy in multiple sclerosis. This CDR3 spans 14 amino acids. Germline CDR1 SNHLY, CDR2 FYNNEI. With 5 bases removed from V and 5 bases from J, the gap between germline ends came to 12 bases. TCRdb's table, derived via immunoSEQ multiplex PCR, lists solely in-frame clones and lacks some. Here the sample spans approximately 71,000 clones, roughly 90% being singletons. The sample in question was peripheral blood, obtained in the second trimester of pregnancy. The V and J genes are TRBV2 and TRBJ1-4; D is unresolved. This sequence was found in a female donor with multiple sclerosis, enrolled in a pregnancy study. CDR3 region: CASSNQAFNEKLFF. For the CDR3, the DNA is TGTGCCAGCAGTAACCAGGCGTTCAATGAAAAACTGTTTTTT. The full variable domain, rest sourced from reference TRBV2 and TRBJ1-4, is EPEVTQTPSHQVTQMGQEVILRCVPISNHLYFYWYRQILGQKVEFLVSFYNNEISEKSEIFDDQFSVERPDGSNFTLKIRSTKLEDSAMYFCASSNQAFNEKLFFGSGTQLSVL.